The sequence of this TCR beta chain was determined in a study of T cell clusters in autoimmune cytopenias (dated by TCRdb to the late 2010s). Study-level background: Per sample, TRB sequencing gave a median depth of around 53,000 reads and a median of about 2,500 distinct TRB clonotypes. TRB and IGH repertoires from peripheral blood were sequenced in autoimmune cytopenia patients at active disease and during treatment follow-up, with healthy, CLL and autoimmune hepatitis controls included alongside. The study was designed to test whether a disease-specific immune repertoire signature usable as a blood-based biomarker is carried by autoimmune cytopenia patients. The paper as a whole reports these results and caveats: Healthy donors had almost three times as many exclusive TRB clusters as active autoimmune hepatitis patients, a finding consistent with an autoimmunity-wide signature. The T cell clusters were defined only in silico, and the functional role of the clusters was left to be validated experimentally. GLIPH results suggested that primary autoimmune cytopenia patients were missing physiological T cell clusters, with 50 to 55 clusters found only in healthy donors compared with over 15 found only in patients. The cluster-lack signature was not observed for secondary cytopenia versus CLL, as the signature was apparently masked by the dominant lymphoma-associated repertoire. The TRB repertoire shifts, including less even repertoires in secondary cytopenia and CLL, mostly reflected lymphoma bias and not autoimmunity.

CDR1 and CDR2, per the germline V gene (reference sequence), are LNHDA and SQIVND. The CDR3 sequence holds 13 residues, the cysteine and phenylalanine included. The coding DNA is unavailable. About this clonotype itself: The antigen it recognizes is unknown.

For each sample, TRB amplification used approximately 230 ng of peripheral blood genomic DNA, equal to some 37,000 genome equivalents. Multiplex PCR with a touch-down protocol amplified TRB rearrangements, with the TRB-A and TRB-B primer pools combined in a single tube. Two consecutive PCR reactions with Phusion HS II polymerase added Illumina adapters and sample indices to the amplicons. Amplicons were gel-purified with the NucleoSpin Gel and PCR Clean-up kit, then quantified by Qubit and quality-checked on an Agilent 2100 Bioanalyzer. Sequencing of the libraries was done on an Illumina MiSeq with 600-cycle, single-indexed, paired-end runs. In the source study's methods: TRB reads were aligned and assembled with MiXCR version 2.1.12 using the default MiXCR reference library. A clone was defined by each unique CDR3 nucleotide sequence, and the analysis included only productive sequences supported by at least two reads. Repertoire diversity was assessed with alpha-parameterized diversity profiles (alpha 0 to 5), including the Shannon (alpha 1) and Simpson (alpha 2) indices, which were computed with an R script. Combinatorial TRB VJ usage was calculated with the tcR package and was compared between cohorts by principal component analysis performed with ade4. GLIPH was used to cluster TCRbeta CDR3s in pairs of cohorts matched for age and read depth, and a Wilcoxon test was used to compare cluster frequencies. TCRdb reanalyzed the reads, keeping one entry per CDR3 protein sequence and omitting DNA. The V and J calls were determined by TCRdb, not by the authors. For this sample, the table gives about 4,800 distinct CDR3 sequences. The top ten hold 8.5% of the sample.

Input material: peripheral blood. This receptor was taken from a human donor with an autoimmune cytopenia or autoimmune hepatitis (not recorded which). The sequence joins TRBV19 to TRBJ2-7. The CDR3 loop reads CASSTDHGIEQYF. The full variable domain, with segments outside the CDR3 supplied by the reference TRBV19 and TRBJ2-7 proteins, appears as DGGITQSPKYLFRKEGQNVTLSCEQNLNHDAMYWYRQDPGQGLRLIYYSQIVNDFQKGDIAEGYSVSREKKESFPLTVTSAQKNPTAFYLCASSTDHGIEQYFGPGTRLTVT.